The T cell receptor (beta chain) under discussion was sequenced for a study of blood T cell repertoires in COVID-19. Clones were sequenced by immunoSEQ multiplex PCR, and TCRdb holds only the in-frame ones, with some missing. Of 130,000 or so clones detected, 75% to 85% appear once; the ten largest clones hold around a fifth. Germline CDR1 is KGHSH and CDR2 is LQKENI. The V gene lost 1 base and the J gene lost 5 bases, with 12 bases spanning the gap. The CDR3 length is 15 residues. This TCR derives from an elderly man with acute or convalescent COVID-19. Sequencing was carried out using peripheral blood. The chain links TRBV18 to TRBJ1-5; TRBD1 is a possible D gene (5 bases). The CDR3 DNA reads as TGTGCCAGCTCACCACAAACAGGCGGGGATCAGCCCCAGCATTTT. Translated, it gives CASSPQTGGDQPQHF.